The 26 T cell receptor beta chains presented below share a single source sample, sequenced in a study of post-analysis software for immune sequencing data. Study-wide findings and caveats: Compared with controls, patients had more of about 5 TRBV segments, including TRBV5-6, TRBV5-1 and TRBV20-1.

Antigens for these TCRs are unknown. Included in the TCR beta cDNA libraries were unique molecular identifiers. A single record per CDR3 protein comes from TCRdb applying MiXCR to the PCR reads. Of hundreds of thousands of distinct CDR3 sequences in the sample, approximately 59% were seen once. What was sequenced was blood. The receptors derive from a girl between 2 and 10 years old with multiple sclerosis.

This clonotype has only a few counts. V gene TRBV7-9 combines with J gene TRBJ1-2, with TRBD1 as a possible D gene (6 bases). The germline V gene has CDR1 SEHNR and CDR2 FQNEAQ (reference sequence). The CDR3 runs to 16 residues. V dropped 6 bases and J dropped 4 bases, with 21 bases sitting between them. This CDR3 is CASSLTTQGGGYGYTF. The CDR3 DNA reads TGTGCCAGCAGTTTAACAACACAGGGTGGTGGCTATGGCTACACCTTC.

The chain employs TRBV20-1 and TRBJ2-7, with TRBD2 matching 8 bases. Near its end, the DNA agrees better with TRBJ2-5, so the J call may be wrong. Germline lookup yields CDR1 DFQATT and CDR2 SNEGSKA (reference sequence). The CDR3 covers 13 residues. The CDR3 loop is CSASGGAEETQYF. CDR3 DNA: TGCAGTGCTAGCGGGGGGGCCGAGGAGACCCAGTACTTC.

The rearrangement joins TRBV7-9 to TRBJ2-7; D gene ambiguous. The CDR3 is 12 amino acids. Looked up from germline, CDR1 is SEHNR and CDR2 is FQNEAQ (reference sequence). The V gene lost 0 bases and the J gene lost 5 bases, with 5 bases spanning the gap. CDR3 amino acids: CASSLAHNEQYF. The CDR3 nucleotides are TGTGCCAGCAGCTTAGCTCACAACGAGCAGTACTTC. Variable domain in full (rest from reference TRBV7-9 and TRBJ2-7): DTGVSQNPRHKITKRGQNVTFRCDPISEHNRLYWYRQTLGQGPEFLTYFQNEAQLEKSRLLSDRFSAERPKGSFSTLEIQRTEQGDSAMYLCASSLAHNEQYFGPGTRLTVT.

This chain links TRBV6-1 with TRBJ2-5; D unresolved. The CDR3 totals 11 residues. Per germline, CDR1 MNHNS and CDR2 SASEGT. The ends were cut back, 0 bases at V and 13 bases at J, with 9 bases in the middle. The CDR3 region has the DNA TGTGCCAGCAGTGAAGCGATTCACCTGTACTTC. Its protein is CASSEAIHLYF.

The J gene is TRBJ1-2, the V gene TRBV7-8; D uncertain. The CDR3 covers 14 residues. Trimming took 1 base from V and 4 from J, leaving 10 bases between them. Germline V gives CDR1 SGHVS, CDR2 FQNEAQ. CDR3 DNA: TGTGCCAGCAGCTTAGATCCCAAGGGCTATGGCTACACCTTC. Protein sequence: CASSLDPKGYGYTF.

The genes are TRBV29-1 and TRBJ2-1; 10 bases match TRBD2. Looked up from germline, CDR1 is SQVTM and CDR2 is ANQGSEA. The ends lost 7 bases at V and 3 bases at J; junction bases unmatched: 6. This CDR3 is 14 amino acids long. The CDR3 DNA follows: TGCAGCGCTGCCCTAGCGGGGGTCTACAATGAGCAGTTCTTC. This codes for CSAALAGVYNEQFF.

The chain joins TRBV20-1 to TRBJ2-3, with D tentatively TRBD2 (7 bases). The length of the CDR3 is 14 residues. V was shortened by 2 bases and J by 2 bases, with 11 bases between the two germline ends. Per germline, CDR1 DFQATT and CDR2 SNEGSKA (reference sequence). CDR3: CSARSGGVTDTQYF. The CDR3, as DNA: TGCAGTGCTAGATCGGGGGGCGTCACAGATACGCAGTATTTT.

The rearrangement links TRBV28 to TRBJ2-5; no clear D gene. V lost 8 bases and J lost 3, with 10 bases in between. Germline values: CDR1 MDHEN, CDR2 SYDVKM. The CDR3 runs 12 residues. The CDR3 region is CASGQDEETQYF. CDR3 DNA: TGTGCCAGCGGTCAGGACGAAGAGACCCAGTACTTC.

J is TRBJ1-2 and V is TRBV20-1; TRBD1 might be the D (5 bases). Germline V gives CDR1 DFQATT, CDR2 SNEGSKA (reference sequence). The CDR3 runs 14 residues. Trimming pared 3 bases from V and 4 bases from J, leaving 15 bases between. The CDR3: CSASGGSNVYGYTF. For the CDR3, the DNA is TGCAGTGCTAGCGGGGGGAGTAATGTCTATGGCTACACCTTC.

The chain joins TRBV20-1 to TRBJ2-3; 10 bases agree with TRBD1. The V gene's germline CDR1 is DFQATT and CDR2 SNEGSKA (reference sequence). V was clipped by 0 bases and J by 5 bases; unmatched bases: 23. This CDR3 comprises 21 residues. The CDR3 region is CSARDPSTGTGVFGFQDTQYF. The CDR3 DNA follows: TGCAGTGCTAGAGATCCTAGTACCGGGACAGGGGTTTTCGGGTTTCAAGATACGCAGTATTTT.

Comment on this clonotype: An end of the junction does not agree with germline; a read error may underlie this. The rearrangement joins TRBV6-1 to TRBJ2-1; 8 nucleotides line up with TRBD2. The CDR3 has 15 residues. CDR1 is MNHNS, CDR2 SASEGT, per germline. For the CDR3, the DNA is TGTGTCAGCAGCGATGAGACGGGAGGGGTGAATGAGCAGTTCTTC. The encoded protein is CVSSDETGGVNEQFF.

Turning to this clonotype: Sequence at one end of the junction differs from germline and may be a read error. The rearrangement uses TRBV5-6 and TRBJ1-2; D call uncertain. Germline-derived CDR1 and CDR2 are SGHDT and YYEEEE. This CDR3 has 13 amino acids. The CDR3 DNA follows: TGTGCCTGCAGCTTGGACCAACGGTATGGCTACACCTTC. Amino acid sequence: CACSLDQRYGYTF.

The chain couples TRBV2 to TRBJ2-1, with 9 bases that match TRBD2. J was trimmed by 8 bases and V by 1 base; bases with no gene match: 6. Germline V gene data show CDR1 as SNHLY and CDR2 as FYNNEI. The length of the CDR3 is 15 residues. In DNA, the CDR3 is TGTGCCAGCAGTGAAGGTTTAGCGGGAGCCCATGAGCAGTTCTTC. The encoded protein is CASSEGLAGAHEQFF.

V is TRBV20-1 and J is TRBJ1-1; D remains unclear. CDR3 length: 13 residues. Germline CDR1 reads DFQATT; CDR2 reads SNEGSKA (reference sequence). V dropped 6 bases and J dropped 1 base, with 12 bases sitting between them. The CDR3 DNA sequence: TGCAGTGCCTTGGGATCGAGGAACACTGAAGCTTTCTTT. This encodes CSALGSRNTEAFF.

The rearrangement joins TRBV6-4 to TRBJ2-1; weak D call: TRBD2 (5 bases). Trimming took 3 bases from V and 5 from J, leaving 8 bases between them. CDR1 MRHNA and CDR2 SNTAGT come from the germline V gene. CDR3 size: 13 residues. The CDR3 loop is CASSETGNNEQFF. The CDR3 DNA follows: TGTGCCAGCAGTGAAACGGGGAACAATGAGCAGTTCTTC.

The chain employs TRBV2 and TRBJ2-7; the D gene could be TRBD1 or TRBD2 (5 bases each). The V and J ends lost 4 bases and 6 bases respectively, with 19 bases between them. The germline V gene encodes CDR1 SNHLY and CDR2 FYNNEI. CDR3 length equals 15 residues. The CDR3 region is CASSVGEGFIGEQYF. The CDR3 coding sequence is TGTGCCAGCAGTGTGGGTGAGGGGTTCATTGGCGAGCAGTACTTC.

This chain joins TRBV29-1 and TRBJ2-7; D might be TRBD1 (5 bases). Germline V CDR1 and CDR2: SQVTM, ANQGSEA. The CDR3 covers 12 residues. The V end was cut by 6 bases, the J end by 2 bases, with 11 bases between. CDR3 residues: CSVTGHAYEQYF. In DNA, the CDR3 is TGCAGCGTCACAGGACATGCCTACGAGCAGTACTTC.

The V and J genes are TRBV20-1 and TRBJ2-1; possibly TRBD1 or TRBD2 for D (7 bases each). Trimming removed 0 bases from V and 7 bases from J, with 16 bases in between. CDR3 length: 15 amino acids. The V gene's germline CDR1 is DFQATT and CDR2 SNEGSKA (reference sequence). DNA of the CDR3: TGCAGTGCTAGAGATTTGGCAGGGGGAGGGAATGAGCAGTTCTTC. This translates into CSARDLAGGGNEQFF.

The chain carries TRBV7-2 and TRBJ1-1; unclear D gene. V dropped 3 bases and J dropped 2 bases, with 10 bases sitting between them. This CDR3 contains 14 residues. In germline, CDR1 is SGHTA, CDR2 FQGNSA. Written as DNA, the CDR3 is TGTGCCAGCAGCTTCCGGGGAATAAACACTGAAGCTTTCTTT. Translated: CASSFRGINTEAFF.

This chain connects TRBV27 to TRBJ1-2, with D unresolved. The V end lost 0 bases, the J end lost 3 bases, and 14 bases lay between the germline ends. The germline gives CDR1 MNHEY, CDR2 SMNVEV (reference sequence). The CDR3 consists of 16 residues. The DNA for the CDR3 is TGTGCCAGCAGTTTATCCCCCGGACCGGGCTACTATGGCTACACCTTC. The encoded protein is CASSLSPGPGYYGYTF.

The chain links TRBV7-3 to TRBJ2-3, with D possibly called TRBD1 or TRBD2 (6 bases each). This CDR3 is 13 amino acids long. The V end lost 8 bases, the J end lost 8 bases, and 17 bases lay between the germline ends. The germline V gene has CDR1 SGHTA and CDR2 FQGTGA. CDR3 sequence (DNA): TGTGCCAGCGGAGAGGGGGGTAGCGGTACGCAGTATTTT. Translation: CASGEGGSGTQYF.

The V and J genes are TRBV24-1 and TRBJ2-1, with TRBD1 matching over 7 bases. Germline-derived CDR1 and CDR2 are KGHDR and SFDVKD. This CDR3 is built from 15 residues. The V and J ends lost 3 bases and 8 bases, in that order; junction bases with no gene match: 9. The CDR3 DNA is TGTGCCACCAGTGATCCCGGACAGGTAGGGGATGAGCAGTTCTTC. It codes for CATSDPGQVGDEQFF.

The rearrangement uses TRBV9 and TRBJ1-2; TRBD1 is a possible D gene (5 bases). Trimming took off 4 bases at V and 4 bases at J, with 20 bases between the two ends. Germline V gives CDR1 SGDLS, CDR2 YYNGEE. The CDR3 loop spans 16 amino acids. CDR3: CASSSSGTLGGYGYTF. CDR3 nucleotide sequence: TGTGCCAGCAGCTCCTCCGGGACCTTGGGCGGCTATGGCTACACCTTC. Full variable domain (missing parts from reference TRBV9 and TRBJ1-2): DSGVTQTPKHLITATGQRVTLRCSPRSGDLSVYWYQQSLDQGLQFLIQYYNGEERAKGNILERFSAQQFPDLHSELNLSSLELGDSALYFCASSSSGTLGGYGYTFGSGTRLTVV.

The chain carries TRBV29-1 and TRBJ2-3; 9 bases agree with TRBD2. This CDR3 has 16 residues. Germline CDR1 and CDR2: SQVTM and ANQGSEA. The junction had 14 bases not matched to a gene; V was cut back by 4 bases and J by 6 bases. The CDR3: CSVARGGELVGDTQYF. DNA of the CDR3: TGCAGCGTTGCGCGCGGGGGGGAATTAGTAGGGGATACGCAGTATTTT.

The rearrangement links TRBV12-3 or TRBV12-4 to TRBJ1-2; the D is unclear. The V gene lost 4 bases and the J gene lost 2 bases, with 17 bases spanning the gap. This CDR3 contains 16 residues. The CDR3 DNA is TGTGCCAGCAGTTCTCCTGGACGGGGTGCGAACTATGGCTACACCTTC. It encodes CASSSPGRGANYGYTF.

V gene TRBV7-2 combines with J gene TRBJ1-5; D remains ambiguous. The germline V gene encodes CDR1 SGHTA and CDR2 FQGNSA. The CDR3 loop spans 15 amino acids. Trimming shortened V by 1 base and J by 6 bases, and 13 bases separated the two germline ends. For the CDR3, the DNA is TGTGCCAGCAGCTTAGTAGGTAGCAGACGTCAGCCCCAGCATTTT. Amino acids: CASSLVGSRRQPQHF.